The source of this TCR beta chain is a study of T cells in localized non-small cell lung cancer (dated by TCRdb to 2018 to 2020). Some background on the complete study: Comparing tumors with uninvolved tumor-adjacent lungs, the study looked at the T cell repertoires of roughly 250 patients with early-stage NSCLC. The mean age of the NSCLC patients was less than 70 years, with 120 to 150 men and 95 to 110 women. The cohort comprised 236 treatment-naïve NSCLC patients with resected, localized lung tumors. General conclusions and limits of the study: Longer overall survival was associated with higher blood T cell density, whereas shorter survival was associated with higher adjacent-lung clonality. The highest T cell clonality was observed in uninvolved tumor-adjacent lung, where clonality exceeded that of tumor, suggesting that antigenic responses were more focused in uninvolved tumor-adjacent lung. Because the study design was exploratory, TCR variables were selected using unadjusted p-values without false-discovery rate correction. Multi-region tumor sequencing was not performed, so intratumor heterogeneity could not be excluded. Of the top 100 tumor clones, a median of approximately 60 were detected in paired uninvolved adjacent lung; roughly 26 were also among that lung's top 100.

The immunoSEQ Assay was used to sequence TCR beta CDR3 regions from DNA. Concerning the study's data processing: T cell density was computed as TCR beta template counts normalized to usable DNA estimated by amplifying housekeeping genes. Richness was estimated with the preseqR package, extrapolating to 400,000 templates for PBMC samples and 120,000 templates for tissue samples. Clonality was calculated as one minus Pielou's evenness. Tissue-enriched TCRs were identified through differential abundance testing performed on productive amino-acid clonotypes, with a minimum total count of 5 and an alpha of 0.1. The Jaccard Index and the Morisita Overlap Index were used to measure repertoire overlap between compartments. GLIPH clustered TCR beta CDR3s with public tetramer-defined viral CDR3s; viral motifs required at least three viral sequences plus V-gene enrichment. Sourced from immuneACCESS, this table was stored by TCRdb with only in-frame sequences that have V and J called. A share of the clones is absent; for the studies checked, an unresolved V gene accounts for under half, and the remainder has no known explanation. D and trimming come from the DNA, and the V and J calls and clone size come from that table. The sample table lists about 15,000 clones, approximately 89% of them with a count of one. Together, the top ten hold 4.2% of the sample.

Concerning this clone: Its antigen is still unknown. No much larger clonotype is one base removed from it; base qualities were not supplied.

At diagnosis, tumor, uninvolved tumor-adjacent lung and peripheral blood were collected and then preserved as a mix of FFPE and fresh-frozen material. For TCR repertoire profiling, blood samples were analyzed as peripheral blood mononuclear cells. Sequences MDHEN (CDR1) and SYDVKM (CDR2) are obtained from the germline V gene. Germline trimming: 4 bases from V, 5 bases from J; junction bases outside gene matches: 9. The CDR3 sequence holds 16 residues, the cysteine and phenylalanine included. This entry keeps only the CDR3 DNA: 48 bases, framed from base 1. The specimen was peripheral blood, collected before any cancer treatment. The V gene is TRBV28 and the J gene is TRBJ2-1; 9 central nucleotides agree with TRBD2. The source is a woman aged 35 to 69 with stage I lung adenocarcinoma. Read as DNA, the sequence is TGTGCCAGCAGTTCCCCCCCCAGCGGGGGGAACAATGAGCAGTTCTTC. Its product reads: CASSSPPSGGNNEQFF.